This T cell receptor (beta chain) was retrieved from a study of blood T cells in healthy people across ages. V was pared by 2 bases and J by 3 bases, with 10 bases between. This CDR3 has 14 amino acids. Germline CDR1 is SGHTA and CDR2 is FQGNSA. Comment on this clonotype: Its specificity is unknown.

General study findings and limits: A strong correlation was seen between TCR beta diversity and naive T cell percentage. Age showed a roughly linear inverse relationship with TCR beta diversity per million T cells.

Through a sample-barcoded 5' primer and a J-beta primer mix, a second PCR was run for roughly 6 to 12 cycles. TCRdb reprocessed the 5' RACE reads with MiXCR, giving one entry per CDR3 protein. The table has hundreds of thousands of distinct CDR3 sequences, 25% to 30% seen once. Sequencing input: blood. This receptor was obtained from an elderly woman in good health. V is TRBV7-2 and J is TRBJ1-2; D remains ambiguous. The chain's CDR3 is CASSLPRSHYGYTF. CDR3 nucleotide sequence: TGTGCCAGCAGCTTACCCAGGTCCCACTATGGCTACACCTTC.